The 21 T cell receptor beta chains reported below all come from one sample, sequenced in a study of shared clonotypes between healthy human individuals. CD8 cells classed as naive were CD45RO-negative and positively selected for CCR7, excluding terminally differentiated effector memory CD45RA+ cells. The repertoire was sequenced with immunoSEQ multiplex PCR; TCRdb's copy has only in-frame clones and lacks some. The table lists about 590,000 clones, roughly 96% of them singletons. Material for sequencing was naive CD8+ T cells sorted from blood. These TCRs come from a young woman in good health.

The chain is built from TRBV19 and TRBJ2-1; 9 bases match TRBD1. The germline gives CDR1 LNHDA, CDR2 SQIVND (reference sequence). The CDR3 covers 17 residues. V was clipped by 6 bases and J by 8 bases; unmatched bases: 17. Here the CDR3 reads CASSLLRDRVLIDEQFF. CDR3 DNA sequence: TGTGCCAGTAGCCTTCTAAGGGACAGGGTCTTAATCGATGAGCAGTTCTTC.

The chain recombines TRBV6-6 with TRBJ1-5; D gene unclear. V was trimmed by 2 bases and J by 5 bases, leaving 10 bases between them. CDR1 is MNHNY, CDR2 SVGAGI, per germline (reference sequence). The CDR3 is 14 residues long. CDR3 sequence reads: CASSYEVAHQPQHF. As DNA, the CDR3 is TGTGCCAGCAGTTACGAGGTCGCCCATCAGCCCCAGCATTTT.

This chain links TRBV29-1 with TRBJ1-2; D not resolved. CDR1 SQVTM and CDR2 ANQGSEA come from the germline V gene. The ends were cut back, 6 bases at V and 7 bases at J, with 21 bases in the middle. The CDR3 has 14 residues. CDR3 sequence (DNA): TGCAGCGTCCACCCCCCGGACGGTCGGGGTGGCTACACCTTC. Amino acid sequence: CSVHPPDGRGGYTF.

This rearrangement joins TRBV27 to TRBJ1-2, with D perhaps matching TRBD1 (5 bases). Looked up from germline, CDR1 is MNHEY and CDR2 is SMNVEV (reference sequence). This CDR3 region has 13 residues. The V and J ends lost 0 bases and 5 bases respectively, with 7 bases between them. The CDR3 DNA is TGTGCCAGCAGTTTATCGGGGGTTTATGGCTACACCTTC. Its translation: CASSLSGVYGYTF.

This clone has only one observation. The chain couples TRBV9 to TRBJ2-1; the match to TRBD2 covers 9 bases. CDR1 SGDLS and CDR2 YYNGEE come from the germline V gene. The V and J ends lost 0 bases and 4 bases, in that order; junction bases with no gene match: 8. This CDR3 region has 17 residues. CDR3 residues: CASSVAQRGAKYNEQFF. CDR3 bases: TGTGCCAGCAGCGTAGCGCAGCGGGGGGCGAAGTACAATGAGCAGTTCTTC.

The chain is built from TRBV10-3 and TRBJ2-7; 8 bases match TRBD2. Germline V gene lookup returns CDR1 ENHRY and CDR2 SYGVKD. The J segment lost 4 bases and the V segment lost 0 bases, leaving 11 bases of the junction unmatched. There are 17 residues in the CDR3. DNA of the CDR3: TGTGCCATCAGTGAGTCGATAACTAGCGGCAAGGGTTACGAGCAGTACTTC. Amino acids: CAISESITSGKGYEQYF.

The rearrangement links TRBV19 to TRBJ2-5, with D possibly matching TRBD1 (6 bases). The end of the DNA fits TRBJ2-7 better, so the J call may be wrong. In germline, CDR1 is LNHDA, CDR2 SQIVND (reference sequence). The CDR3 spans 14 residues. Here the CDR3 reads CASSIGTGSYEQYF. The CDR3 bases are TGTGCCAGTAGTATAGGTACAGGGTCCTACGAGCAGTACTTC.

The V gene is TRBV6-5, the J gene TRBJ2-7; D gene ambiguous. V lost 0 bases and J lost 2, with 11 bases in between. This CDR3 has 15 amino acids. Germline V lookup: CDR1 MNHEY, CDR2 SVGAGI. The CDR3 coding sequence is TGTGCCAGCAGTTACTCTTCCGGGTTTACCTACGAGCAGTACTTC. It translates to CASSYSSGFTYEQYF.

The CDR3 sequence: CASITRTGGSTDTQYF. In DNA, the CDR3 is TGTGCCAGCATCACTCGGACAGGGGGGAGCACAGATACGCAGTATTTT. The J gene is TRBJ2-3, the V gene TRBV6-4; 10 positions match TRBD1. The trim removed 7 bases at V and 0 bases at J, leaving 7 bases unmatched. CDR1 is MRHNA and CDR2 is SNTAGT in the germline V gene. This CDR3 is 16 amino acids long.

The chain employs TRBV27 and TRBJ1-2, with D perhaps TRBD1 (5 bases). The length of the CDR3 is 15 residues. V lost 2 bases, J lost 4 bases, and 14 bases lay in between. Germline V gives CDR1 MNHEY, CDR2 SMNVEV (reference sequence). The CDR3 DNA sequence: TGTGCCAGCAGTTTAAGGGACGGACGCTCCTATGGCTACACCTTC. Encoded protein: CASSLRDGRSYGYTF.

The CDR3 DNA sequence: TGTGCACATGGGACAGAATTCCAAGAGACCCAGTACTTC. It codes for CAHGTEFQETQYF. The chain couples TRBV28 to TRBJ2-5; 7 positions agree with TRBD1. Per germline, CDR1 MDHEN and CDR2 SYDVKM. The CDR3 is 13 amino acids.

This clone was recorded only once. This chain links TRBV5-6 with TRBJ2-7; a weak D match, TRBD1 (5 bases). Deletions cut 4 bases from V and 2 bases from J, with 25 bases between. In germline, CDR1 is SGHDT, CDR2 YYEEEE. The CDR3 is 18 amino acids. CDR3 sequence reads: CASSLRGAVSTVPYEQYF. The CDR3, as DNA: TGTGCCAGCAGCCTACGTGGGGCGGTCAGTACGGTCCCCTACGAGCAGTACTTC.

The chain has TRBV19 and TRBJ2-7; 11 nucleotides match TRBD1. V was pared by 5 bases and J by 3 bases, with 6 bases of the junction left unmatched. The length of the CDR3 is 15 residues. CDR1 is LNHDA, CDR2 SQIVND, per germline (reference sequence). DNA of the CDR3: TGTGCCAGTAGTTACTTCGGGACAGGGGGCTACGAGCAGTACTTC. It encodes CASSYFGTGGYEQYF.

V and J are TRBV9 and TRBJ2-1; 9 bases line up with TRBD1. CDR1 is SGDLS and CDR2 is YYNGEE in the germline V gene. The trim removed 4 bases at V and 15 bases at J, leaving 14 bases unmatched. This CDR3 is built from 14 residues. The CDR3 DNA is TGTGCCAGCAGCTCCCTACAGGGGGCGGCGAGGTTGTTCTTC. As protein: CASSSLQGAARLFF.

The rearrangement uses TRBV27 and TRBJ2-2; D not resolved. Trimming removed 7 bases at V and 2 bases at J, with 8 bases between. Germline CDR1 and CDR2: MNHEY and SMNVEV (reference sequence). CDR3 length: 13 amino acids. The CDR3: CASTWTNTGELFF. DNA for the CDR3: TGTGCCAGCACCTGGACCAACACCGGGGAGCTGTTTTTT.

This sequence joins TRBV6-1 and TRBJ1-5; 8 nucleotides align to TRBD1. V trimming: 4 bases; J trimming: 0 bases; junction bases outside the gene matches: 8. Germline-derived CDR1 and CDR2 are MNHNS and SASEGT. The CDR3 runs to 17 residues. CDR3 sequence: CASSALGQATSNQPQHF. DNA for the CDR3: TGTGCCAGCAGTGCCCTGGGACAGGCGACTAGCAATCAGCCCCAGCATTTT.

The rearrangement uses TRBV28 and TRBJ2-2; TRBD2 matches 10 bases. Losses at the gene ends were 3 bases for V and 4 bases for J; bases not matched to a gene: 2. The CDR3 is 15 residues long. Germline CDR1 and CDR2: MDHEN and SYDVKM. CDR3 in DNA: TGTGCCAGCAGTTTCGGGACTAGCGTCACCGGGGAGCTGTTTTTT. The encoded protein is CASSFGTSVTGELFF. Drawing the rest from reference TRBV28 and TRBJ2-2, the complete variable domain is DVKVTQSSRYLVKRTGEKVFLECVQDMDHENMFWYRQDPGLGLRLIYFSYDVKMKEKGDIPEGYSVSREKKERFSLILESASTNQTSMYLCASSFGTSVTGELFFGEGSRLTVL.

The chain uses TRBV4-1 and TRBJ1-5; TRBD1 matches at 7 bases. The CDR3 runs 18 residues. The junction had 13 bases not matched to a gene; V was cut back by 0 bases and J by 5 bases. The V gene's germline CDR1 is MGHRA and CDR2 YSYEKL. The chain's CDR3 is CASSQDEPLTGWDQPQHF. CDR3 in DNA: TGCGCCAGCAGCCAAGATGAACCTTTGACAGGGTGGGATCAGCCCCAGCATTTT.

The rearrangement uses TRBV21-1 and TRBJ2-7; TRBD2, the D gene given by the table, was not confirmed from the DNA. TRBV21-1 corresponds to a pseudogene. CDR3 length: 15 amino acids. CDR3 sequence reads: CASSKARDSSYEQYF. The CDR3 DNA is TGTGCCAGCAGCAAGGCGAGGGACTCCTCCTACGAGCAGTACTTC.

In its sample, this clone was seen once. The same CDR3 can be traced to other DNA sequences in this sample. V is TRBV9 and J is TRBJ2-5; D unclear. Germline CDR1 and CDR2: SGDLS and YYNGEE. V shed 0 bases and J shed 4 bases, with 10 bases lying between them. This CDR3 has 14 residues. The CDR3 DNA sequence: TGTGCCAGCAGCGTAGGGGGTAGTGGAGAGACCCAGTACTTC. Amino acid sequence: CASSVGGSGETQYF. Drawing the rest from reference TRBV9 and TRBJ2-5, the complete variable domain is DSGVTQTPKHLITATGQRVTLRCSPRSGDLSVYWYQQSLDQGLQFLIQYYNGEERAKGNILERFSAQQFPDLHSELNLSSLELGDSALYFCASSVGGSGETQYFGPGTRLLVL.

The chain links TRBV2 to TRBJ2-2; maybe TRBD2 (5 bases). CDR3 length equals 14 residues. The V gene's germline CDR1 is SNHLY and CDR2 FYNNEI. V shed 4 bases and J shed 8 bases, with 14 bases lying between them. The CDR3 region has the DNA TGTGCCAGCAGTGTGGTTAGCGCGGAGGGGGAGCTGTTTTTT. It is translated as CASSVVSAEGELFF. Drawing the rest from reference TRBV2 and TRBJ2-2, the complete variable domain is EPEVTQTPSHQVTQMGQEVILRCVPISNHLYFYWYRQILGQKVEFLVSFYNNEISEKSEIFDDQFSVERPDGSNFTLKIRSTKLEDSAMYFCASSVVSAEGELFFGEGSRLTVL.